The 32 T cell receptor beta chains reported below all come from one sample, sequenced in a study of cytomegalovirus exposure and HLA in healthy donors. It was with 60 Vbeta and 13 Jbeta primers that the PCR ran. Profiling relied on immunoSEQ multiplex PCR, and the TCRdb table lists in-frame clones only, not all of them. Seen here are 95,000 to 110,000 clones, more than 70% observed once, and the top ten hold roughly 2.3%. The sequencing input was PBMCs. Source of these receptors: a man younger than 35 in good health and CMV-seronegative.

V is TRBV9 and J is TRBJ2-1; 7 nucleotides line up with TRBD2. V gave up 0 bases and J gave up 3 bases; unmatched junction bases: 3. CDR3 size: 15 residues. CDR1 is SGDLS, CDR2 YYNGEE, per germline. CDR3 nucleotide sequence: TGTGCCAGCAGCGTAGACAGGACTAGCTACAATGAGCAGTTCTTC. Translation: CASSVDRTSYNEQFF.

This clone was observed a few times. This chain uses TRBV6-1 with TRBJ1-4; D gene ambiguous. The CDR3 spans 11 residues. Per the germline V gene, CDR1 is MNHNS and CDR2 is SASEGT. The V gene lost 6 bases and the J gene lost 12 bases, with 11 bases spanning the gap. In nucleotides, the CDR3 is TGTGCCAGCAGGATGACGGAGGAACTGTTTTTT. Protein: CASRMTEELFF.

The chain uses TRBV5-1 and TRBJ1-2, with 11 bases fitting TRBD1. The junction had 11 bases not matched to a gene; V was cut back by 0 bases and J by 7 bases. CDR1 and CDR2 from the germline V gene are SGHRS and YFSETQ. The CDR3 has 17 residues. CDR3 sequence: CASSLGQPDRGRCGYTF. In nucleotides, the CDR3 is TGCGCCAGCAGCTTGGGCCAACCGGACAGGGGGCGATGTGGCTACACCTTC.

The sample holds a few counts of this clone. The chain joins TRBV2 to TRBJ2-7; TRBD1 is a possible D gene (6 bases). Per the germline V gene, CDR1 is SNHLY and CDR2 is FYNNEI. The CDR3 consists of 14 residues. V lost 1 base and J lost 3, with 10 bases in between. For the CDR3, the DNA is TGTGCCAGCAGTGAAGTGGGGGCTATCTACGAGCAGTACTTC. Translating gives CASSEVGAIYEQYF.

This clone has just a few counts. V is TRBV5-5 and J is TRBJ1-1; TRBD1 is a possible D gene (6 bases). The CDR3 is 14 amino acids. Trimming stripped 5 bases from V and 0 bases from J, with 11 bases between. Germline V lookup: CDR1 SGHKS, CDR2 YYEKEE (reference sequence). Here the CDR3 reads CASRRQEVNTEAFF. DNA of the CDR3: TGTGCCAGCAGAAGACAGGAGGTGAACACTGAAGCTTTCTTT. The entire variable domain, with the rest obtained from reference TRBV5-5 and TRBJ1-1, is as follows: DAGVTQSPTHLIKTRGQQVTLRCSPISGHKSVSWYQQVLGQGPQFIFQYYEKEERGRGNFPDRFSARQFPNYSSELNVNALLLGDSALYLCASRRQEVNTEAFFGQGTRLTVV.

This clone was seen a handful of times. The rearrangement uses TRBV6-5 and TRBJ2-7; 8 bases are a match to TRBD2. Germline CDR1 reads MNHEY; CDR2 reads SVGAGI. There are 15 residues in the CDR3. The ends lost 2 bases at V and 4 bases at J; junction bases unmatched: 7. The CDR3 sequence: CASSYQAGGPYEQYF. The CDR3 nucleotides are TGTGCCAGCAGTTACCAGGCGGGGGGACCGTACGAGCAGTACTTC.

This clone has only a few counts. CDR3 loop: CASSLRSASTGGIEQYF. The CDR3, as DNA: TGTGCCAGCAGCTTAAGGAGTGCCTCCACGGGGGGTATCGAGCAGTACTTC. The V and J genes are TRBV7-6 and TRBJ2-7; 7 bases match TRBD2. The junction had 16 bases not matched to a gene; V was cut back by 2 bases and J by 6 bases. The germline V gene encodes CDR1 SGHVS and CDR2 FNYEAQ. This CDR3 is built from 17 residues.

This chain connects TRBV4-3 to TRBJ1-5; possibly TRBD1 for D (5 bases). Per germline, CDR1 LGHNA and CDR2 YSLEER. V lost 3 bases and J lost 5, with 20 bases in between. The CDR3 spans 17 residues. The CDR3 DNA is TGCGCCAGCAGCCACATAGGGGTAGGGGCCCGAGATCAGCCCCAGCATTTT. Translation: CASSHIGVGARDQPQHF.

The chain joins TRBV19 to TRBJ2-5; 8 bases align to TRBD2. Germline V gene lookup returns CDR1 LNHDA and CDR2 SQIVND (reference sequence). Losses at the gene ends were 4 bases for V and 4 bases for J; bases not matched to a gene: 8. The CDR3 runs 15 residues. DNA for the CDR3: TGTGCCAGTAGTACCTCCGGGACTAGGGGAGAGACCCAGTACTTC. This gives the protein CASSTSGTRGETQYF.

The gene calls are TRBV7-3 and TRBJ2-5; a possible D gene is TRBD1 (5 bases). The J call is in doubt because the DNA end fits TRBJ2-7 better. CDR1 is SGHTA and CDR2 is FQGTGA in the germline V gene. CDR3 length: 15 amino acids. For the CDR3, the DNA is TGTGCCAGCAGCCCCGGTCTGTCAGGGATCTACGAGCAGTACTTC. Its protein product is CASSPGLSGIYEQYF.

CDR3 sequence reads: CASSQGEGQGRYNSPLHF. CDR3 DNA sequence: TGTGCCAGCAGCCAAGGGGAGGGACAGGGGCGATATAATTCACCCCTCCACTTT. The gene calls are TRBV14 and TRBJ1-6, with 10 bases that match TRBD1. The V segment lost 1 base and the J segment 4 bases; nucleotides outside the gene matches: 7. Germline CDR1 and CDR2: SGHDN and FVKESK. CDR3 length: 18 amino acids.

The table lists this clone with a count of one. The chain combines TRBV6-5 with TRBJ2-3; 14 bases align to TRBD2. Losses at the gene ends were 0 bases for V and 8 bases for J; bases not matched to a gene: 4. CDR1 and CDR2 from the germline V gene are MNHEY and SVGAGI. The CDR3 is 16 residues long. The CDR3 nucleotides read TGTGCCAGCAGTTACTCCGGGACTAGCGGGGGAGGTACGCAGTATTTT. Translating gives CASSYSGTSGGGTQYF.

The gene calls are TRBV10-2 and TRBJ1-2; no reliable D call. The V end lost 0 bases, the J end lost 1 base, and 6 bases lay between the germline ends. Looked up from germline, CDR1 is WSHSY and CDR2 is SAAADI. The CDR3 contains 14 residues. The CDR3 sequence: CASSESPLNYGYTF. DNA of the CDR3: TGCGCCAGCAGTGAGTCTCCCCTTAACTATGGCTACACCTTC.

The V gene is TRBV9, the J gene TRBJ2-6; TRBD1 might be the D (5 bases). Germline lookup yields CDR1 SGDLS and CDR2 YYNGEE. V gave up 0 bases and J gave up 4 bases, with 14 bases separating them. The CDR3 length is 17 residues. The CDR3 DNA is TGTGCCAGCAGCGTAGCAGACAGCCGTGGGGGGGCCAACGTCCTGACTTTC. Residues: CASSVADSRGGANVLTF.

The chain recombines TRBV6-5 with TRBJ2-1; 8 bases align to TRBD1. The germline V gene has CDR1 MNHEY and CDR2 SVGAGI. The V and J ends lost 8 bases and 6 bases, in that order; junction bases with no gene match: 9. The CDR3 spans 14 residues. The CDR3 DNA reads TGTGCCAGCCTTGCCGCCGGGACAGGCAATGAGCAGTTCTTC. The encoded protein is CASLAAGTGNEQFF.

J is TRBJ2-5 and V is TRBV7-3; 7 bases align to TRBD2. Germline lookup yields CDR1 SGHTA and CDR2 FQGTGA. The CDR3 spans 13 residues. V was clipped by 3 bases and J by 3 bases; unmatched bases: 1. The CDR3 region has the DNA TGTGCCAGCAGCTTGCTAGCGGAAGAGACCCAGTACTTC. It is translated as CASSLLAEETQYF.

The genes are TRBV5-1 and TRBJ1-5, with 7 positions matching TRBD1. CDR1 SGHRS and CDR2 YFSETQ come from the germline V gene. The CDR3 is 14 amino acids. J was trimmed by 5 bases and V by 4 bases; bases with no gene match: 6. For the CDR3, the DNA is TGCGCCAGCAGCCAGACAGGGTTGGATCAGCCCCAGCATTTT. Amino acid sequence: CASSQTGLDQPQHF.

The gene calls are TRBV7-2 and TRBJ1-1; D possibly corresponds to TRBD1 (5 bases). This CDR3 contains 16 residues. Germline V gives CDR1 SGHTA, CDR2 FQGNSA. Trimming took 0 bases from V and 0 from J, leaving 11 bases between them. CDR3 loop: CASSLAGGYMNTEAFF. The DNA of the CDR3 is TGTGCCAGCAGCTTAGCGGGGGGGTACATGAACACTGAAGCTTTCTTT. The full variable domain, with the rest looked up from reference TRBV7-2 and TRBJ1-1, is GAGVSQSPSNKVTEKGKDVELRCDPISGHTALYWYRQSLGQGLEFLIYFQGNSAPDKSGLPSDRFSAERTGGSVSTLTIQRTQQEDSAVYLCASSLAGGYMNTEAFFGQGTRLTVV.

This chain links TRBV6-6 with TRBJ2-7, with a possible D match to TRBD1 (5 bases). The germline V and J ends were trimmed by 2 bases and 1 base, with 15 bases remaining between them. The CDR3 has 16 residues. CDR1 and CDR2 (germline): MNHNY, SVGAGI (reference sequence). This chain's CDR3 is CASSYGRGAVSYEQYF. The CDR3 coding sequence is TGTGCCAGCAGTTACGGGCGTGGGGCGGTGTCCTACGAGCAGTACTTC.

The chain combines TRBV7-9 with TRBJ2-5; a possible D gene is TRBD1 (6 bases). CDR1 and CDR2 from the germline V gene are SEHNR and FQNEAQ (reference sequence). CDR3 length: 14 residues. Between the trimmed V and J ends, which lost 3 bases and 1 base, there was a span of 9 bases. The CDR3 DNA is TGTGCCAGCAGCTTTAAGGACAGCCAAGAGACCCAGTACTTC. Protein: CASSFKDSQETQYF.

In DNA form, the CDR3 reads TGTGCCAGCAGTGGCCAGGGGGTCGCTGGAAACACCATATATTTT. Its translation: CASSGQGVAGNTIYF. The chain is built from TRBV6-1 and TRBJ1-3, with TRBD1 identical over 7 bases. Germline loops: CDR1 MNHNS, CDR2 SASEGT. This CDR3 region has 15 residues. With 4 bases clipped from V and 2 bases from J, the junction kept 5 bases outside the gene matches.

The chain carries TRBV7-9 and TRBJ2-7, with a possible D match to TRBD2 (6 bases). V dropped 3 bases and J dropped 1 base, with 22 bases sitting between them. This CDR3 has 18 residues. CDR1 SEHNR and CDR2 FQNEAQ come from the germline V gene (reference sequence). The CDR3: CASSFSGSGRRRSYEQYF. DNA of the CDR3: TGTGCCAGCAGCTTTAGCGGAAGTGGGCGAAGGAGGTCCTACGAGCAGTACTTC.

This chain connects TRBV5-1 to TRBJ2-7; tentative D call: TRBD2 (5 bases). The CDR3 is 14 residues long. CDR1 and CDR2 (germline): SGHRS, YFSETQ. The V end was cut by 7 bases, the J end by 2 bases, with 16 bases between. The chain's CDR3 is CASAQNSGTYEQYF. In DNA form, the CDR3 reads TGCGCCAGCGCACAAAACTCGGGGACCTACGAGCAGTACTTC.

The chain has TRBV19 and TRBJ1-5; D is unclear. Trimming took 8 bases from V and 3 from J, leaving 14 bases between them. CDR3 length: 14 amino acids. Germline CDR1 is LNHDA and CDR2 is SQIVND (reference sequence). DNA of the CDR3: TGTGCCAGTTCGATCCCGGTACTCAATCAGCCCCAGCATTTT. Translated, it gives CASSIPVLNQPQHF.

The rearrangement joins TRBV5-4 to TRBJ2-5; 12 nucleotides line up with TRBD1. This CDR3 comprises 15 residues. V shed 4 bases and J 6 bases; nucleotides not matched to a gene: 7. Germline V lookup: CDR1 SGHNT, CDR2 YYREEE (reference sequence). In DNA form, the CDR3 reads TGTGCCAGCAGCCTAGGGACAGGGGGCTGGAAGACCCAGTACTTC. Amino acids: CASSLGTGGWKTQYF.

Concerning this clone itself: Germline is not matched at one junction end, which may reflect a read error. CDR3 sequence reads: CAGSLETRNSPLHF. Here the CDR3 DNA reads TGTGCCGGCAGCCTCGAGACAAGGAATTCACCCCTCCACTTT. This chain links TRBV14 with TRBJ1-6, with D hard to call. Germline loops: CDR1 SGHDN, CDR2 FVKESK. This CDR3 is 14 amino acids long.

V and J are TRBV6-1 and TRBJ2-1; possible D gene TRBD1, 6 bases. The germline gives CDR1 MNHNS, CDR2 SASEGT. The CDR3 contains 14 residues. V was pared by 10 bases and J by 2 bases, with 15 bases between. This CDR3 is CATSPDRTYNEQFF. CDR3 sequence (DNA): TGTGCCACCAGCCCCGACAGGACCTACAATGAGCAGTTCTTC.

J is TRBJ2-7 and V is TRBV2, with a tentative D call TRBD2 (5 bases). Between the trimmed V and J ends, which lost 5 bases and 3 bases, there was a span of 14 bases. The germline V gene encodes CDR1 SNHLY and CDR2 FYNNEI. The CDR3 is 14 amino acids. The CDR3 spells CASSRESMSYEQYF. The CDR3 DNA follows: TGTGCCAGCAGTCGGGAAAGTATGAGCTACGAGCAGTACTTC.

V is TRBV29-1 and J is TRBJ1-2, with D unresolved. Germline CDR1 reads SQVTM; CDR2 reads ANQGSEA. With 5 bases removed from V and 5 bases from J, the gap between germline ends came to 18 bases. The CDR3 contains 14 residues. The CDR3 reads CSVNTGSGDYGYTF. CDR3 nucleotide sequence: TGCAGCGTTAACACCGGGTCCGGGGATTATGGCTACACCTTC.

A few counts support this clone. The genes are TRBV6-6 and TRBJ1-3; unclear D gene. Germline CDR1 reads MNHNY; CDR2 reads SVGAGI (reference sequence). The ends were cut back, 4 bases at V and 0 bases at J, with 7 bases in the middle. This CDR3 spans 14 amino acids. In nucleotides, the CDR3 is TGTGCCAGCAGTTCGGGGATCTCTGGAAACACCATATATTTT. Amino acid sequence: CASSSGISGNTIYF.

This clone was observed a single time. The chain carries TRBV7-2 and TRBJ2-3; TRBD1 matches 9 bases. Per the germline V gene, CDR1 is SGHTA and CDR2 is FQGNSA. V was clipped by 6 bases and J by 6 bases; unmatched bases: 7. The length of the CDR3 is 14 residues. CDR3 sequence: CASSFDRGKDTQYF. DNA of the CDR3: TGTGCCAGCAGTTTCGACAGGGGGAAGGATACGCAGTATTTT.

This clone has just one count. The chain carries TRBV6-1 and TRBJ1-5; 8 bases match TRBD1. CDR1 is MNHNS and CDR2 is SASEGT in the germline V gene. The V segment lost 8 bases and the J segment 4 bases; nucleotides outside the gene matches: 4. The CDR3 consists of 13 residues. The CDR3 reads CASADRENQPQHF. CDR3 nucleotide sequence: TGTGCCAGCGCGGACAGGGAGAATCAGCCCCAGCATTTT.